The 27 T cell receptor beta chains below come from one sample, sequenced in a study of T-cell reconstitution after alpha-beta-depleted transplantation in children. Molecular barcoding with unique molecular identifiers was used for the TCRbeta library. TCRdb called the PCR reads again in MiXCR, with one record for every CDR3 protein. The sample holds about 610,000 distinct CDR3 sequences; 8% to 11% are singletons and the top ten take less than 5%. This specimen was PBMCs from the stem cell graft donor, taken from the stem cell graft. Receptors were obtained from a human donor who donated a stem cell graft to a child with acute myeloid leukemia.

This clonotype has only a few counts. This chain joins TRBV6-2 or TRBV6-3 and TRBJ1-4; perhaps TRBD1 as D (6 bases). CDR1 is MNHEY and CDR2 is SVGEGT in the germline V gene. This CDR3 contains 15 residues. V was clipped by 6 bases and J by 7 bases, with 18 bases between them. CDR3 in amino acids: CASSRLDRSGEKLFF. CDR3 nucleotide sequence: TGTGCCAGCAGCCGCCTCGACAGGTCGGGTGAAAAACTGTTTTTT.

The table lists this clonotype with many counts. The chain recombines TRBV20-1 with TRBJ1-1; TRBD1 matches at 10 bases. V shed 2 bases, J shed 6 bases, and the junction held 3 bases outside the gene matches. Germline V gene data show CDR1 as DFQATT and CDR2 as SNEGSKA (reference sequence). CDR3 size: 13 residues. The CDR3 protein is CSARRTGGAEAFF. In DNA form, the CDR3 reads TGCAGTGCTAGAAGGACAGGGGGGGCTGAAGCTTTCTTT.

The CDR3 nucleotides read TGTGCCAGCAGTGACAAGGGCTTTTCCTACAATGAGCAGTTCTTC. It encodes CASSDKGFSYNEQFF. The chain couples TRBV6-1 to TRBJ2-1, with D unresolved. Germline lookup yields CDR1 MNHNS and CDR2 SASEGT. Trimming stripped 3 bases from V and 1 base from J, with 10 bases between. The CDR3 consists of 15 residues.

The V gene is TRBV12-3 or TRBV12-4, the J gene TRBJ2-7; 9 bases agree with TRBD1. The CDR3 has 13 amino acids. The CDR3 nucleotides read TGTGCAGTGAGGGACAGGGCAACCTACGAGCAGTACTTC. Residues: CAVRDRATYEQYF.

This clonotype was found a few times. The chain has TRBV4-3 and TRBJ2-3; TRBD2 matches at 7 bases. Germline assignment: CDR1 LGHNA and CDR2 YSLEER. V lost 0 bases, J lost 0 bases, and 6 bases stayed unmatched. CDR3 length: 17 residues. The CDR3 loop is CASSQDVRRESTDTQYF. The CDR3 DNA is TGCGCCAGCAGCCAAGATGTAAGGCGGGAGAGCACAGATACGCAGTATTTT.

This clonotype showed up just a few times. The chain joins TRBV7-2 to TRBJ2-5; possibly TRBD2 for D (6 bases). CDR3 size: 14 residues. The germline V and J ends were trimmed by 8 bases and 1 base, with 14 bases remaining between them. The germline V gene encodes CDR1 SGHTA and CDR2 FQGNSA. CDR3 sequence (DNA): TGTGCCAGCGTCTCGGAGGGACTCCAAGAGACCCAGTACTTC. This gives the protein CASVSEGLQETQYF.

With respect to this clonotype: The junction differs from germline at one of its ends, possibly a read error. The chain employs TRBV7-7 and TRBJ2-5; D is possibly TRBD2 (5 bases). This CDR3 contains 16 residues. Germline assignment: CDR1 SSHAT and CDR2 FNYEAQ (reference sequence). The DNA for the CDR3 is TGTGCTAGCACCCCCACGGGGTCCTCGGCGTCTGAGACCCAGTACTTC. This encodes CASTPTGSSASETQYF.

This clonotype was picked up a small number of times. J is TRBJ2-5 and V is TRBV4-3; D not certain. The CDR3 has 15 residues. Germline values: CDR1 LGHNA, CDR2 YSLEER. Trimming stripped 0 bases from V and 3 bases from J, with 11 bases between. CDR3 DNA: TGCGCCAGCAGCCAAGAGTATAGAAGGGAAGAGACCCAGTACTTC. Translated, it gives CASSQEYRREETQYF.

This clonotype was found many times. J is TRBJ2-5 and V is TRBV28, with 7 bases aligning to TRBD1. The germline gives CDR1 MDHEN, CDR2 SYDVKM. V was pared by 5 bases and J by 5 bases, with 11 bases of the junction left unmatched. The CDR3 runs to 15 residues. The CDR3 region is CASSPPTGMGETQYF. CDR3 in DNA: TGTGCCAGCAGTCCCCCGACAGGGATGGGGGAGACCCAGTACTTC.

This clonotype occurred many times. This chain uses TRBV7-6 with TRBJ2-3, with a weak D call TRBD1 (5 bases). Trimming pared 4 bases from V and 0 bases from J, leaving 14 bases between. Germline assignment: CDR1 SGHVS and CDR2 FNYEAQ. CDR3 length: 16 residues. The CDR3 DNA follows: TGTGCCAGCAGCTCCTGGGGCCGTGGCAGCACAGATACGCAGTATTTT. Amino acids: CASSSWGRGSTDTQYF.

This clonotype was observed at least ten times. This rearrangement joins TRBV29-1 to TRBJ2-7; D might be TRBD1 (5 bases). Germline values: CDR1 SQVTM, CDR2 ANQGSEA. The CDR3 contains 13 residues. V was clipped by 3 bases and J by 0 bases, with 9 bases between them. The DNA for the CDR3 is TGCAGCGTTGAGGACAAGTTCTCCTACGAGCAGTACTTC. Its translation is CSVEDKFSYEQYF.

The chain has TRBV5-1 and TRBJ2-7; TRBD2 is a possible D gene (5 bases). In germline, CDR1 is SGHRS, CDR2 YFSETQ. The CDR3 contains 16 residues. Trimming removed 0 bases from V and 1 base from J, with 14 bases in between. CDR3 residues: CASSLANSVGSYEQYF. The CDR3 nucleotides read TGCGCCAGCAGCTTGGCCAATAGCGTAGGGTCCTACGAGCAGTACTTC.

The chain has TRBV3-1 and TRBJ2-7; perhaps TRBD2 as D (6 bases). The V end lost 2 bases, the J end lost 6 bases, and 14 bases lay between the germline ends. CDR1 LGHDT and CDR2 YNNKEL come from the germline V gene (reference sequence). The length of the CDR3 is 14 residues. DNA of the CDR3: TGTGCCAGCAGCCAAAGGAGCCAGGGAGGCGAGCAGTACTTC. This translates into CASSQRSQGGEQYF.

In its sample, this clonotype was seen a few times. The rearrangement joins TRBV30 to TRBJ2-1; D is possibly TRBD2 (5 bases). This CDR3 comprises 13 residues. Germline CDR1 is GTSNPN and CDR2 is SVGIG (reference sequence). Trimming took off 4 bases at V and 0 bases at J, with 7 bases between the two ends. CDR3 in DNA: TGTGCCTGGACGGGGAGCTCCTACAATGAGCAGTTCTTC. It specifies CAWTGSSYNEQFF.

CDR3 DNA sequence: TGTGCCACCAGTGATACGGGACTAGCGGGATTCACAGATACGCAGTATTTT. This gives the protein CATSDTGLAGFTDTQYF. This chain uses TRBV24-1 with TRBJ2-3; TRBD2 aligns across 13 bases. The CDR3 is 17 amino acids. V shed 3 bases and J 2 bases; nucleotides not matched to a gene: 4. Germline assignment: CDR1 KGHDR and CDR2 SFDVKD.

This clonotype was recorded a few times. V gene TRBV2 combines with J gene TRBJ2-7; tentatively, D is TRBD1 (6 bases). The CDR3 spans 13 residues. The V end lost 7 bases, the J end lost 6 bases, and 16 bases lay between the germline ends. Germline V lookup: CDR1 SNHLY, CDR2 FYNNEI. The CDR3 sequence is CASNRDRLGEQYF. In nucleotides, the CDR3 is TGTGCCAGCAACAGGGACCGTTTGGGCGAGCAGTACTTC.

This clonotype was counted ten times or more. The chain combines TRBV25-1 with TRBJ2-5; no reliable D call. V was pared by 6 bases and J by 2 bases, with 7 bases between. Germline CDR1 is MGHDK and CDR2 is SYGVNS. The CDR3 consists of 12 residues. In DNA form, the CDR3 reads TGTGCCAGCAGAACGAGTCAAGAGACCCAGTACTTC. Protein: CASRTSQETQYF.

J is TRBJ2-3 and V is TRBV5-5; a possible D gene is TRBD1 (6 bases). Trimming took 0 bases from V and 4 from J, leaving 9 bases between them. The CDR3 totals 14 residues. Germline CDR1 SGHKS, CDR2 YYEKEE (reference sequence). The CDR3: CASSLGQDSDTQYF. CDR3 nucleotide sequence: TGTGCCAGCAGCTTGGGACAGGATTCAGATACGCAGTATTTT.

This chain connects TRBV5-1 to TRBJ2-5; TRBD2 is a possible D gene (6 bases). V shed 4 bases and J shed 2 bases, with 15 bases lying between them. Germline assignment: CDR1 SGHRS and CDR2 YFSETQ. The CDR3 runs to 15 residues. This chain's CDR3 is CASSRSGTRQETQYF. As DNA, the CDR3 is TGCGCCAGCAGCCGTAGCGGCACCCGGCAAGAGACCCAGTACTTC. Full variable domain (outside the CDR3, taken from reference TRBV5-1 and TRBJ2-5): KAGVTQTPRYLIKTRGQQVTLSCSPISGHRSVSWYQQTPGQGLQFLFEYFSETQRNKGNFPGRFSGRQFSNSRSEMNVSTLELGDSALYLCASSRSGTRQETQYFGPGTRLLVL.

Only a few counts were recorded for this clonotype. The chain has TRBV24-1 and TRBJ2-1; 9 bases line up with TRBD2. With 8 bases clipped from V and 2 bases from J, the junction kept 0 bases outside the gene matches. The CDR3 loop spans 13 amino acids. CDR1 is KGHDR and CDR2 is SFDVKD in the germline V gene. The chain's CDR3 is CATTSGTYNEQFF. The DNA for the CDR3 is TGTGCCACCACTAGCGGGACCTACAATGAGCAGTTCTTC.

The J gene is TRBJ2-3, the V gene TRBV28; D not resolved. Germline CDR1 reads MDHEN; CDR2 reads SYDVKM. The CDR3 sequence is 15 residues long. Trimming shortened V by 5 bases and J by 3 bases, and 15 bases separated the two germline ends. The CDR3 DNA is TGTGCCAGCAGTCGGCAGGTTTCAAAAACAGATACGCAGTATTTT. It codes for CASSRQVSKTDTQYF. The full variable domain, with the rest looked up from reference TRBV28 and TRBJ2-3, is DVKVTQSSRYLVKRTGEKVFLECVQDMDHENMFWYRQDPGLGLRLIYFSYDVKMKEKGDIPEGYSVSREKKERFSLILESASTNQTSMYLCASSRQVSKTDTQYFGPGTRLTVL.

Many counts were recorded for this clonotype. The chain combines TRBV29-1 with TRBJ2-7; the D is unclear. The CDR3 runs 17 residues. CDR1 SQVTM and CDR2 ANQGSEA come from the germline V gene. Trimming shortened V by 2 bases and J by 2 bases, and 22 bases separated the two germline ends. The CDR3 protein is CSVERAESPPIAYEQYF. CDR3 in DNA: TGCAGCGTTGAAAGGGCAGAGAGTCCGCCTATTGCCTACGAGCAGTACTTC.

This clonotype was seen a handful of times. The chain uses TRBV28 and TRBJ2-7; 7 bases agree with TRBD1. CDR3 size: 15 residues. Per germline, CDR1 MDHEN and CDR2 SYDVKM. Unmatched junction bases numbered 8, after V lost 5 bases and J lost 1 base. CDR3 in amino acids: CASSHDSTGSYEQYF. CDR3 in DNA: TGTGCCAGCAGTCACGACTCGACAGGGTCCTACGAGCAGTACTTC.

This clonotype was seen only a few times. As DNA, the CDR3 is TGTGCCAGCAGCTTAGTCGTAGGTCCGCTTATCAATGAGCAGTTCTTC. Amino acid sequence: CASSLVVGPLINEQFF. The rearrangement uses TRBV7-8 and TRBJ2-1; unclear D gene. The germline V gene has CDR1 SGHVS and CDR2 FQNEAQ. The CDR3 has 16 residues. Deletions cut 1 base from V and 6 bases from J, with 16 bases between.

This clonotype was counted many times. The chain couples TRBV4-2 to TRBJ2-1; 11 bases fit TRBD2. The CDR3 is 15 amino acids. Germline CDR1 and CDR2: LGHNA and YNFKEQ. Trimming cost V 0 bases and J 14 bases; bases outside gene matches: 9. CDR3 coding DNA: TGTGCCAGCAGCCAAGAAATTAGCGGGAGGGCCGAAGAGTTCTTC. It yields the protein CASSQEISGRAEEFF.

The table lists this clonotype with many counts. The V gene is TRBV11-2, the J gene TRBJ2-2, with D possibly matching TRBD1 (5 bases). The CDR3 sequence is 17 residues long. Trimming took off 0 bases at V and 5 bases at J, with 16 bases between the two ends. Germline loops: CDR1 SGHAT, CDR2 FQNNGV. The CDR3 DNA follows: TGTGCCAGCAGCTTAGATATAGGGGCTCCCGGAACCGGGGAGCTGTTTTTT. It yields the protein CASSLDIGAPGTGELFF.

This chain's CDR3 is CASSYSSEQFF. The CDR3 DNA follows: TGTGCCAGCAGTTACTCGAGTGAGCAGTTCTTC. The chain employs TRBV6-2 or TRBV6-3 and TRBJ2-1; D gene ambiguous. The V end was cut by 0 bases, the J end by 9 bases, with 3 bases between. CDR1 and CDR2 (germline): MNHEY, SVGEGT. The CDR3 has 11 amino acids.